Shown below are 6 T cell receptor beta chains from a single sample sequenced in a study of early T cells in non-severe SARS-CoV-2 infection. MiXCR, applied by TCRdb to the 5' RACE reads, yields one record per CDR3 protein. In the table there are about 60,000 distinct CDR3 sequences, about 8.9% of which are singletons. Sequencing was carried out using whole blood. These receptors originate from an adult who was a healthcare worker with PCR-confirmed SARS-CoV-2 infection or an uninfected control (not recorded which).

This clonotype occurred many times. The gene calls are TRBV29-1 and TRBJ2-7; D possibly matches TRBD1 or TRBD2 (6 bases each). This CDR3 is built from 14 residues. Germline lookup yields CDR1 SQVTM and CDR2 ANQGSEA. V lost 4 bases and J 1 base, leaving 14 bases between the germline ends. The CDR3 DNA sequence: TGCAGCGTTGCTGCCAGGGGAGGATCCTACGAGCAGTACTTC. Residues: CSVAARGGSYEQYF.

This clonotype came up many times. The chain links TRBV7-2 to TRBJ2-1; 7 nucleotides agree with TRBD2. Germline-derived CDR1 and CDR2 are SGHTA and FQGNSA. The V and J ends lost 0 bases and 7 bases, in that order; junction bases with no gene match: 3. This CDR3 is 14 amino acids long. CDR3 residues: CASSLAAGANEQFF. CDR3 nucleotide sequence: TGTGCCAGCAGCTTAGCCGCGGGAGCTAATGAGCAGTTCTTC.

By proportion, this clonotype is medium-sized. V is TRBV7-9 and J is TRBJ2-3; D call uncertain. This CDR3 has 14 amino acids. The V end was cut by 7 bases, the J end by 1 base, with 12 bases between. Germline V gene lookup returns CDR1 SEHNR and CDR2 FQNEAQ (reference sequence). In DNA form, the CDR3 reads TGTGCCAGCACCCTAGGTGGTGGCACAGATACGCAGTATTTT. Its protein product is CASTLGGGTDTQYF.

This clonotype was recorded at least ten times. The chain recombines TRBV5-1 with TRBJ2-3; TRBD2 might be the D (6 bases). CDR1 and CDR2 from the germline V gene are SGHRS and YFSETQ. V was trimmed by 3 bases and J by 0 bases, leaving 11 bases between them. The CDR3 runs 15 residues. The CDR3 loop reads CASSWRERSTDTQYF. DNA for the CDR3: TGCGCCAGCAGCTGGCGGGAACGAAGCACAGATACGCAGTATTTT.

This clonotype has ten or more counts. The chain joins TRBV7-3 to TRBJ2-1; maybe TRBD2 (6 bases). The CDR3 covers 14 residues. The germline V gene encodes CDR1 SGHTA and CDR2 FQGTGA. The V end was cut by 1 base, the J end by 6 bases, with 10 bases between. The CDR3 here is CASSLIGGGNEQFF. DNA of the CDR3: TGTGCCAGCAGCTTAATTGGGGGAGGCAATGAGCAGTTCTTC.

Ten or more counts support this clonotype. The chain combines TRBV28 with TRBJ2-7; 7 bases line up with TRBD1. CDR3 length: 15 residues. J was trimmed by 2 bases and V by 3 bases; bases with no gene match: 7. Per germline, CDR1 MDHEN and CDR2 SYDVKM. The CDR3 bases are TGTGCCAGCAGTTTCCCCCGGCAGGGGGCCTACGAGCAGTACTTC. This codes for CASSFPRQGAYEQYF. The variable domain in full, with the rest retrieved from reference TRBV28 and TRBJ2-7, is DVKVTQSSRYLVKRTGEKVFLECVQDMDHENMFWYRQDPGLGLRLIYFSYDVKMKEKGDIPEGYSVSREKKERFSLILESASTNQTSMYLCASSFPRQGAYEQYFGPGTRLTVT.